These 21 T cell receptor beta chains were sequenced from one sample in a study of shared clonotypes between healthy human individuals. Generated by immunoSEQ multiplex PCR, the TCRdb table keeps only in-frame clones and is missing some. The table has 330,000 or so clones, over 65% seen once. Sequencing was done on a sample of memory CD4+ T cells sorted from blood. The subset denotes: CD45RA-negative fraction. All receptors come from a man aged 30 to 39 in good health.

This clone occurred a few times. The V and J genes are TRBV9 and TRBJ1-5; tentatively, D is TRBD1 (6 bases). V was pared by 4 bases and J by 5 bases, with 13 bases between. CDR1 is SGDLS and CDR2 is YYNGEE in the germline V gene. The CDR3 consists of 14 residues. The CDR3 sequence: CASSTTGGHQPQHF. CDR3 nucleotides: TGTGCCAGCAGCACTACGGGGGGGCATCAGCCCCAGCATTTT.

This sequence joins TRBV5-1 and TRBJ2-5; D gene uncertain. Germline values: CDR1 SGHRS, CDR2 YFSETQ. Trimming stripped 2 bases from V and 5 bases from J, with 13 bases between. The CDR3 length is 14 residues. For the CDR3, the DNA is TGCGCCAGCAGCTTAATGAGTGGGAAGGAGACCCAGTACTTC. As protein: CASSLMSGKETQYF.

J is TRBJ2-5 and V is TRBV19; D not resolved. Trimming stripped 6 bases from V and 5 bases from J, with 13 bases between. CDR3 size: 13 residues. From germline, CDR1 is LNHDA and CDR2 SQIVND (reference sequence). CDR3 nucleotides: TGTGCCAGTAGAAGATCGAGTTGGGAGACCCAGTACTTC. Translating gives CASRRSSWETQYF.

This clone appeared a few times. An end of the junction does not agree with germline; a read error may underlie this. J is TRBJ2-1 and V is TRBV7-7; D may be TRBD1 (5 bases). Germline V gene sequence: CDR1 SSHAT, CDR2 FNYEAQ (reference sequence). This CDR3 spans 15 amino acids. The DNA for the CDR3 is TGTGCTAGCAGCTTAGGTACGGCAGGGCTAAGTGAGCAGTTCTTC. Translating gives CASSLGTAGLSEQFF.

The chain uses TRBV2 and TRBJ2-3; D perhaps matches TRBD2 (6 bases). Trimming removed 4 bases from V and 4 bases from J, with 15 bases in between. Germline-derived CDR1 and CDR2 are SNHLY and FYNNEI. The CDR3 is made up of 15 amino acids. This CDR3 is CASSVFRRGADTQYF. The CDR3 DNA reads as TGTGCCAGCAGTGTATTTAGGAGGGGAGCAGATACGCAGTATTTT.

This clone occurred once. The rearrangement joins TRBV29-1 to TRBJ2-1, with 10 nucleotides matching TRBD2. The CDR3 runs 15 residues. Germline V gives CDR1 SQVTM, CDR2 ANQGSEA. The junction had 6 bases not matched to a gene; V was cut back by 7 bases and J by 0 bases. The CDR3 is CSARTSGSSYNEQFF. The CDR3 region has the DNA TGCAGCGCCCGGACTAGCGGAAGCTCCTACAATGAGCAGTTCTTC.

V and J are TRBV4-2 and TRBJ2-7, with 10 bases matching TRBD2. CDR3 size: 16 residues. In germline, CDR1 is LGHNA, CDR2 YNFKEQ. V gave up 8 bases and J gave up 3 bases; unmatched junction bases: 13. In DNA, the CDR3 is TGTGCCAGCGGCGCCGGGCTAGCGGGAGCGGGCTACGAGCAGTACTTC. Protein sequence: CASGAGLAGAGYEQYF.

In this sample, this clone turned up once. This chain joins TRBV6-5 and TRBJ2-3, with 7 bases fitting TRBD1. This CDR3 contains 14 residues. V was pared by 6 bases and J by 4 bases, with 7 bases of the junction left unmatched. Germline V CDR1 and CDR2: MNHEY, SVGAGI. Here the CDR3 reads CASSSGQFADTQYF. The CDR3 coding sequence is TGTGCCAGCAGCTCGGGACAGTTCGCAGATACGCAGTATTTT.

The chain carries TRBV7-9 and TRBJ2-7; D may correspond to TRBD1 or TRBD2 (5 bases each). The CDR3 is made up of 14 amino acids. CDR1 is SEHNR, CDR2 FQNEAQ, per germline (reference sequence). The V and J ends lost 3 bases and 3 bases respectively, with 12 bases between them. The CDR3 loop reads CASSFGGSDYEQYF. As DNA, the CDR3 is TGTGCCAGCAGCTTTGGGGGTAGCGACTACGAGCAGTACTTC.

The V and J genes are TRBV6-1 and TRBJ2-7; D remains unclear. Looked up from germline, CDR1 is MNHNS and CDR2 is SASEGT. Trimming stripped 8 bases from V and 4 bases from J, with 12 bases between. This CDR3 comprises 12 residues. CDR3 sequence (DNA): TGTGCCAGCGCTCGGCCACTGTACGAGCAGTACTTC. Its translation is CASARPLYEQYF.

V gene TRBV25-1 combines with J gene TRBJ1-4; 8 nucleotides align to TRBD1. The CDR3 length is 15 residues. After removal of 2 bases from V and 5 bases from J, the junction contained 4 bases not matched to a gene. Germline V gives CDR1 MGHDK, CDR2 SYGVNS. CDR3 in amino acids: CASSETGGENEKLFF. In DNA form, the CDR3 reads TGTGCCAGCAGTGAAACAGGGGGAGAGAATGAAAAACTGTTTTTT.

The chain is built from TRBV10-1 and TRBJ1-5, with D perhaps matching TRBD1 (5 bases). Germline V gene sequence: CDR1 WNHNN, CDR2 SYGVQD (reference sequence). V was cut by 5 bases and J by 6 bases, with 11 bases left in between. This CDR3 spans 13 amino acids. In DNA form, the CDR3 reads TGCGCCAGCAGTCGGGACGGGACTCAGCCCCAGCATTTT. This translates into CASSRDGTQPQHF.

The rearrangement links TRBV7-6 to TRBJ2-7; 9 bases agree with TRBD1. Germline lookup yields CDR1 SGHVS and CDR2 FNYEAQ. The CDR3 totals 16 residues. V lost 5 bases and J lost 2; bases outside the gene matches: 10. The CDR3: CASSRGQGMSTYEQYF. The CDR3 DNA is TGTGCCAGCAGCCGAGGACAGGGGATGAGTACCTACGAGCAGTACTTC. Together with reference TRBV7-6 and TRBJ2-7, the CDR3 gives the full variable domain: GAGVSQSPRYKVTKRGQDVALRCDPISGHVSLYWYRQALGQGPEFLTYFNYEAQQDKSGLPNDRFSAERPEGSISTLTIQRTEQRDSAMYRCASSRGQGMSTYEQYFGPGTRLTVT.

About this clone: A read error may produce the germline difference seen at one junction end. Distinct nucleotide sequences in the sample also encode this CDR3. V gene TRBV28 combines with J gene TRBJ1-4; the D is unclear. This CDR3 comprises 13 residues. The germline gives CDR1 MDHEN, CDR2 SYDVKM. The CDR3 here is CASSVASVEKLFF. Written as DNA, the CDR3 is TGTGCCAGCAGTGTGGCCAGTGTTGAAAAGCTGTTTTTT.

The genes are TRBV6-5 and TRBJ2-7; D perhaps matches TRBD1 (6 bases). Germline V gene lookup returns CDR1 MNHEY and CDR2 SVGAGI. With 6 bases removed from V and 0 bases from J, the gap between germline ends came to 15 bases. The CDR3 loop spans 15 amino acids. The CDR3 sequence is CASRWTATLSYEQYF. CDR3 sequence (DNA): TGTGCCAGCAGATGGACAGCAACACTCTCCTACGAGCAGTACTTC.

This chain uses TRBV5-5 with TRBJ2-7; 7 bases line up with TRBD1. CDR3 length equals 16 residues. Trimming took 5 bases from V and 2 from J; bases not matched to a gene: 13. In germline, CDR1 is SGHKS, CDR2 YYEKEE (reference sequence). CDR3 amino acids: CASRFSPSGQTYEQYF. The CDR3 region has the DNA TGTGCCAGCAGGTTTTCCCCATCGGGACAGACCTACGAGCAGTACTTC.

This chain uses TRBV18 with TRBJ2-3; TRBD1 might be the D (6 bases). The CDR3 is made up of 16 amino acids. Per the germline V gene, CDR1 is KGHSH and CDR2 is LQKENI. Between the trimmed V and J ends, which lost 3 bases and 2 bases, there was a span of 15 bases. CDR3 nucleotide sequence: TGTGCCAGCTCACCTCCTGGACAGAAATTCACAGATACGCAGTATTTT. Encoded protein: CASSPPGQKFTDTQYF.

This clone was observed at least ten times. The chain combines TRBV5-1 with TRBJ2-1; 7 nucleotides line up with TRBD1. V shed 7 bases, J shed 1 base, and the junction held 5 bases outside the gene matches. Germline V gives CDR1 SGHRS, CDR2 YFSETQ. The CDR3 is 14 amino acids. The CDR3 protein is CASWPGQSYNEQFF. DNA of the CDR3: TGCGCCAGCTGGCCGGGACAGTCCTACAATGAGCAGTTCTTC.

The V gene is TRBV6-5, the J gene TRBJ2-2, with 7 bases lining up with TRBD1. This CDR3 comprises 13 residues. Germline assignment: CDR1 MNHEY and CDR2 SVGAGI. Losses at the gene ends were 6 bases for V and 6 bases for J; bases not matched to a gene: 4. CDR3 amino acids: CASRVQGAGELFF. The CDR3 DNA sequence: TGTGCCAGCAGAGTGCAGGGGGCCGGGGAGCTGTTTTTT.

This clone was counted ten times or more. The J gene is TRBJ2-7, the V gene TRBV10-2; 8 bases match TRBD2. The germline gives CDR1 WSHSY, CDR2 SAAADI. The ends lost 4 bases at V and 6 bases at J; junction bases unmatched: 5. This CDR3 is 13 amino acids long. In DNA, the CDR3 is TGCGCCAGCAGTGGAGCGGGGGAGGGCGAGCAGTACTTC. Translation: CASSGAGEGEQYF.

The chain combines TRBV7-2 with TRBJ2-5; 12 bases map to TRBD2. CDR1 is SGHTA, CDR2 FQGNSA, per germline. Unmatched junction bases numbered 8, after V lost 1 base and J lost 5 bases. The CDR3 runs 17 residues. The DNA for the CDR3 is TGTGCCAGCAGCTTAGTTGGGTCTAGCGGGAGGGCGGAGACCCAGTACTTC. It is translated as CASSLVGSSGRAETQYF.